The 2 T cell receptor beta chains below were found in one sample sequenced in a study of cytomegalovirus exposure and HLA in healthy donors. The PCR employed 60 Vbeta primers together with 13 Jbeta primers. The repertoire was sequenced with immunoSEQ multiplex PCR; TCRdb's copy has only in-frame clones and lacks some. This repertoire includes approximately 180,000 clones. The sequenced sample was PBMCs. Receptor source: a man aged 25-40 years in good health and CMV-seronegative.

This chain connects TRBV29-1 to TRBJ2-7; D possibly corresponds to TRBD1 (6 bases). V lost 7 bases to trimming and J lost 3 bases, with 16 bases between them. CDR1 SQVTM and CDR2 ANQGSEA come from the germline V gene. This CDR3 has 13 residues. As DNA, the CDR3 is TGCAGCGCTGCCAGGGGAGAGGGCTACGAGCAGTACTTC. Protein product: CSAARGEGYEQYF.

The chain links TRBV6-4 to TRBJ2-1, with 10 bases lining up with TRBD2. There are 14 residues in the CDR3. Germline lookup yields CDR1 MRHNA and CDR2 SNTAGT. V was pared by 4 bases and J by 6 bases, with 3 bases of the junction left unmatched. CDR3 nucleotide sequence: TGTGCCAGCAGTGTTAGCGGGGGGTTCAATGAGCAGTTCTTC. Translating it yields CASSVSGGFNEQFF.